The clone carrying this TCR beta chain was counted a few times. Its antigen is undetermined. The CDR3 covers 17 residues. V dropped 3 bases and J dropped 1; count of bases not matched to a gene: 9. Per the germline V gene, CDR1 is PRHDT and CDR2 is FYEKMQ (reference sequence). The record originates from a study of HIV-infected patients and healthy controls. Study-wide results and caveats: When repertoires were size-matched, rare events in HIV-infected data became overweighted. Compared with healthy controls, HIV-infected patients showed less CDR3 sharing between individuals.

No cell fractionation was done, so the repertoire covers all unsorted peripheral blood T cells. Reverse transcription used about 500 ng RNA and constant-region primers for alpha and beta. Separate chain-specific third strand synthesis with multiplexing indices produced the alpha and beta libraries. TCRdb redid the calling of the 5' RACE reads with MiXCR, one entry per CDR3 protein. The sample carries about 17,000 distinct CDR3 sequences, 5% to 6.5% recorded once. Sequencing input: blood. The sequence derives from an adult in good health. The V call is TRBV13, the J call TRBJ1-1, with 9 bases that match TRBD1. This CDR3 is CASSFVPGQGSNTEAFF. The CDR3 DNA is TGTGCCAGCAGCTTTGTCCCGGGACAGGGTTCGAACACTGAAGCTTTCTTT.